The 30 T cell receptor beta chains below were found in one sample sequenced in a study of OX40 agonist ivuxolimab in advanced cancers. Measured with immunoSEQ multiplex PCR; TCRdb has only the in-frame clones, and not every one. There are around 40,000 clones in the sample; over 75% occur only once, and over 20% lies in the top ten. The sequences come from CD4+ or CD8+ T cells sorted from blood, collected in a trial of the OX40 agonist ivuxolimab. These receptors all stem from an adult with an advanced solid tumor such as melanoma, head and neck, liver or kidney cancer.

CDR3 region: CSARDGQGQYF. As DNA, the CDR3 is TGCAGTGCTAGAGATGGGCAGGGGCAGTACTTC. The chain employs TRBV20-1 and TRBJ2-7; a possible D gene is TRBD1 (5 bases). Per the germline V gene, CDR1 is DFQATT and CDR2 is SNEGSKA (reference sequence). CDR3 length: 11 residues. V was shortened by 0 bases and J by 9 bases, with 9 bases between the two germline ends.

The chain joins TRBV7-2 to TRBJ2-1; 11 positions match TRBD2. The trim removed 1 base at V and 10 bases at J, leaving 3 bases unmatched. The CDR3 extends over 14 amino acids. Germline V lookup: CDR1 SGHTA, CDR2 FQGNSA. In nucleotides, the CDR3 is TGTGCCAGCAGCTTAGATAGCGGGGGGGCCGAGCAGTTCTTC. This gives the protein CASSLDSGGAEQFF. The full variable domain, completed using reference TRBV7-2 and TRBJ2-1, is GAGVSQSPSNKVTEKGKDVELRCDPISGHTALYWYRQSLGQGLEFLIYFQGNSAPDKSGLPSDRFSAERTGGSVSTLTIQRTQQEDSAVYLCASSLDSGGAEQFFGPGTRLTVL.

The sample holds a few counts of this clone. The rearrangement joins TRBV9 to TRBJ1-2, with D hard to call. CDR1 SGDLS and CDR2 YYNGEE come from the germline V gene. V shed 3 bases and J shed 7 bases, with 16 bases lying between them. This CDR3 spans 14 amino acids. CDR3 coding DNA: TGTGCCAGCAGCGGTAGCGGGGAAAGAAGTGGCTACACCTTC. It encodes CASSGSGERSGYTF.

The genes are TRBV19 and TRBJ1-6; no clear D. In germline, CDR1 is LNHDA, CDR2 SQIVND (reference sequence). This CDR3 comprises 15 residues. V was trimmed by 3 bases and J by 5 bases, leaving 11 bases between them. The DNA for the CDR3 is TGTGCCAGTAGTATTCCCGGACGGGATAATTCACCCCTCCACTTT. As protein: CASSIPGRDNSPLHF.

The chain couples TRBV12-5 to TRBJ1-1; the match to TRBD1 covers 7 bases. The CDR3 contains 14 residues. The V gene end was trimmed by 1 base and the J gene end by 5 bases; junction bases not matched to a gene: 4. Germline lookup yields CDR1 LGHNT and CDR2 FRNRAP. The DNA for the CDR3 is TGTGCTAGTGGTTTGGACACAGGGGTAACTGAAGCTTTCTTT. Amino acids: CASGLDTGVTEAFF.

This rearrangement joins TRBV4-2 to TRBJ2-2, with 10 positions matching TRBD2. The CDR3 is 19 residues long. V lost 3 bases to trimming and J lost 0 bases; unmatched junction nucleotides: 10. Per germline, CDR1 LGHNA and CDR2 YNFKEQ. The CDR3 bases are TGTGCCAGCAGCCACCTGGGGGGTAGCGGGGGGACGAACACCGGGGAGCTGTTTTTT. Its protein product is CASSHLGGSGGTNTGELFF.

The chain carries TRBV7-2 and TRBJ1-2, with D tentatively TRBD1 (6 bases). Per the germline V gene, CDR1 is SGHTA and CDR2 is FQGNSA. Deletions cut 2 bases from V and 8 bases from J, with 15 bases between. The length of the CDR3 is 14 residues. The CDR3 nucleotides read TGTGCCAGCAGCTTAAGATCCAAGGGGGTCGGCTACACCTTC. Translating it yields CASSLRSKGVGYTF. The full variable domain, rest sourced from reference TRBV7-2 and TRBJ1-2, is GAGVSQSPSNKVTEKGKDVELRCDPISGHTALYWYRQSLGQGLEFLIYFQGNSAPDKSGLPSDRFSAERTGGSVSTLTIQRTQQEDSAVYLCASSLRSKGVGYTFGSGTRLTVV.

The rearrangement links TRBV5-8 to TRBJ2-7; TRBD2 matches at 8 bases. Germline CDR1 SGHTS, CDR2 YDEGEE. Unmatched junction bases numbered 10, after V lost 4 bases and J lost 7 bases. The CDR3 is 14 residues long. This CDR3 is CASSRLAGGTEQYF. CDR3 DNA: TGTGCCAGCAGCCGGCTCGCGGGGGGTACAGAGCAGTACTTC.

The chain recombines TRBV11-2 with TRBJ1-6; 9 positions match TRBD1. Unmatched junction bases numbered 10, after V lost 5 bases and J lost 11 bases. The CDR3 runs 15 residues. Per the germline V gene, CDR1 is SGHAT and CDR2 is FQNNGV. CDR3 nucleotide sequence: TGTGCCAGCAGCCAGGGGACAGGGATGAGTGCACCCCTCCACTTT. This codes for CASSQGTGMSAPLHF. The full variable domain, in which reference TRBV11-2 and TRBJ1-6 provide the parts outside the CDR3, is EAGVAQSPRYKIIEKRQSVAFWCNPISGHATLYWYQQILGQGPKLLIQFQNNGVVDDSQLPKDRFSAERLKGVDSTLKIQPAKLEDSAVYLCASSQGTGMSAPLHFGNGTRLTVT.

The J gene is TRBJ1-1, the V gene TRBV7-2; D ambiguous. This CDR3 has 14 amino acids. In germline, CDR1 is SGHTA, CDR2 FQGNSA. The V gene lost 2 bases and the J gene lost 3 bases, with 10 bases spanning the gap. In DNA form, the CDR3 reads TGTGCCAGCAGCTTACGCCGATGGGACACTGAAGCTTTCTTT. Its protein is CASSLRRWDTEAFF.

This chain uses TRBV5-5 with TRBJ2-7; no reliable D call. CDR3 size: 14 residues. The V gene's germline CDR1 is SGHKS and CDR2 YYEKEE (reference sequence). Trimming took 2 bases from V and 4 from J, leaving 13 bases between them. The CDR3, as DNA: TGTGCCAGCAGCTTAGGTCCTTCTGGGTACGAGCAGTACGTC. Protein product: CASSLGPSGYEQYV.

The chain joins TRBV30 to TRBJ1-2; D gene unclear. V was cut by 2 bases and J by 5 bases, with 6 bases left in between. The CDR3 has 11 amino acids. Germline values: CDR1 GTSNPN, CDR2 SVGIG (reference sequence). CDR3 sequence reads: CAWSLGYGYTF. CDR3 DNA sequence: TGTGCCTGGAGTTTGGGGTATGGCTACACCTTC.

The chain has TRBV11-3 and TRBJ2-7, with a tentative D call TRBD1 (7 bases). The germline gives CDR1 SGHNT, CDR2 YENEEA. Trimming pared 4 bases from V and 4 bases from J, leaving 11 bases between. This CDR3 region has 13 residues. CDR3 nucleotides: TGTGCCAGCAGCTCCTCAGGGGGGTACGAGCAGTACGTC. Translating it yields CASSSSGGYEQYV.

This chain links TRBV18 with TRBJ1-4; D unresolved. The germline gives CDR1 KGHSH, CDR2 LQKENI. Trimming stripped 2 bases from V and 2 bases from J, with 12 bases between. This CDR3 is 16 amino acids long. The CDR3 loop reads CASSPVMGGTNEKLFF. CDR3 DNA: TGTGCCAGCTCACCAGTAATGGGTGGGACTAATGAAAAACTGTTTTTT. Using reference TRBV18 and TRBJ1-4 for the parts outside the CDR3, the full variable domain is NAGVMQNPRHLVRRRGQEARLRCSPMKGHSHVYWYRQLPEEGLKFMVYLQKENIIDESGMPKERFSAEFPKEGPSILRIQQVVRGDSAAYFCASSPVMGGTNEKLFFGSGTQLSVL.

V is TRBV5-4 and J is TRBJ1-1, with D possibly matching TRBD1 (5 bases). The V and J ends lost 4 bases and 0 bases respectively, with 22 bases between them. This CDR3 has 18 amino acids. The germline V gene has CDR1 SGHNT and CDR2 YYREEE (reference sequence). DNA for the CDR3: TGTGCCAGCAGCCCTTCCGGGGGACGGATCTATTTGAACACTGAAGCTTTCTTT. This translates into CASSPSGGRIYLNTEAFF.

The chain links TRBV28 to TRBJ2-4; D possibly corresponds to TRBD1 (6 bases). CDR3 length equals 13 residues. Germline lookup yields CDR1 MDHEN and CDR2 SYDVKM. V lost 3 bases and J lost 8, with 11 bases in between. The CDR3 is CASSFTGRYIQYF. As DNA, the CDR3 is TGTGCCAGCAGTTTCACAGGGCGATACATTCAGTACTTC. Filled out from reference TRBV28 and TRBJ2-4, the complete variable domain reads DVKVTQSSRYLVKRTGEKVFLECVQDMDHENMFWYRQDPGLGLRLIYFSYDVKMKEKGDIPEGYSVSREKKERFSLILESASTNQTSMYLCASSFTGRYIQYFGAGTRLSVL.

V is TRBV9 and J is TRBJ2-1, with TRBD2 identical over 14 bases. Germline V gives CDR1 SGDLS, CDR2 YYNGEE. V shed 3 bases, J shed 1 base, and the junction held 6 bases outside the gene matches. This CDR3 is built from 18 residues. DNA for the CDR3: TGTGCCAGCAGCGGGACTAGCGGGGGGTTACCTTCCTACAATGAGCAGTTCTTC. This codes for CASSGTSGGLPSYNEQFF.

The chain couples TRBV27 to TRBJ1-2, with TRBD1 matching over 9 bases. V lost 2 bases, J lost 9 bases, and 4 bases stayed unmatched. The CDR3 is 13 residues long. Germline CDR1 and CDR2: MNHEY and SMNVEV (reference sequence). The CDR3 region is CASSLTYRGRYTF. The CDR3 nucleotides read TGTGCCAGCAGTTTAACCTACAGGGGGCGCTACACCTTC.

V usage is TRBV7-9 and J usage is TRBJ2-3; 9 bases match TRBD1. Trimming took 3 bases from V and 3 from J; bases not matched to a gene: 4. The CDR3 totals 15 residues. Germline V gene sequence: CDR1 SEHNR, CDR2 FQNEAQ (reference sequence). CDR3 sequence (DNA): TGTGCCAGCAGCTTGGGGACAGGGCATACAGATACGCAGTATTTT. Its protein product is CASSLGTGHTDTQYF.

The chain employs TRBV7-9 and TRBJ2-5; 14 bases map to TRBD2. CDR1 is SEHNR, CDR2 FQNEAQ, per germline (reference sequence). The CDR3 runs 16 residues. J was trimmed by 5 bases and V by 2 bases; bases with no gene match: 4. In DNA form, the CDR3 reads TGTGCCAGCAGCTTAATGACTAGCGGGGGGGCCGAGACCCAGTACTTC. Protein product: CASSLMTSGGAETQYF.

The rearrangement links TRBV9 to TRBJ2-1; no firm D call. V was cut by 0 bases and J by 4 bases, with 11 bases left in between. Germline values: CDR1 SGDLS, CDR2 YYNGEE. This CDR3 is 15 amino acids long. CDR3 residues: CASSVDSGPYNEQFF. The CDR3 region has the DNA TGTGCCAGCAGCGTAGATAGTGGGCCTTACAATGAGCAGTTCTTC.

V and J are TRBV6-5 and TRBJ2-5; tentative D call: TRBD1 (5 bases). Germline V gene lookup returns CDR1 MNHEY and CDR2 SVGAGI. The V gene lost 7 bases and the J gene lost 4 bases, with 19 bases spanning the gap. The CDR3 totals 15 residues. Here the CDR3 DNA reads TGTGCCAGCACCAAGACACCGACAGCCAGAGAGACCCAGTACTTC. This encodes CASTKTPTARETQYF.

This clone was seen just once. The V and J genes are TRBV7-9 and TRBJ1-2; D gene uncertain. The CDR3 runs 11 residues. In germline, CDR1 is SEHNR, CDR2 FQNEAQ (reference sequence). With 1 base removed from V and 8 bases from J, the gap between germline ends came to 5 bases. CDR3 DNA: TGTGCCAGCAGCTTAGAGTGGGGCTACACCTTC. Translation: CASSLEWGYTF.

The chain combines TRBV29-1 with TRBJ1-2; 8 bases line up with TRBD1. The V gene end was trimmed by 7 bases and the J gene end by 3 bases; junction bases not matched to a gene: 7. The germline V gene has CDR1 SQVTM and CDR2 ANQGSEA. The CDR3 consists of 13 residues. CDR3 amino acids: CSAMGQDDYGYTF. For the CDR3, the DNA is TGCAGCGCAATGGGACAGGACGACTATGGCTACACCTTC.

This clone was seen just once. The chain has TRBV7-8 and TRBJ1-1; D uncertain. The germline V gene encodes CDR1 SGHVS and CDR2 FQNEAQ. V was pared by 4 bases and J by 0 bases, with 18 bases between. The length of the CDR3 is 17 residues. The CDR3 sequence is CASSYPNMLHMNTEAFF. In DNA, the CDR3 is TGTGCCAGCAGCTACCCAAACATGCTCCACATGAACACTGAAGCTTTCTTT.

The chain couples TRBV28 to TRBJ1-2, with D possibly matching TRBD1 (6 bases). V lost 6 bases, J lost 1 base, and 18 bases lay in between. Per germline, CDR1 MDHEN and CDR2 SYDVKM. The CDR3 loop spans 16 amino acids. The DNA for the CDR3 is TGTGCCAGCAGCTCCTACAGGGTAGCAAGTAACTATGGCTACACCTTC. Translated, it gives CASSSYRVASNYGYTF.

The J gene is TRBJ1-1, the V gene TRBV4-1, with TRBD1 matching over 8 bases. From germline, CDR1 is MGHRA and CDR2 YSYEKL. V shed 1 base and J 5 bases; nucleotides not matched to a gene: 9. The CDR3 covers 16 residues. The CDR3 loop reads CASSQVLRGLGTEAFF. DNA for the CDR3: TGCGCCAGCAGCCAAGTCCTCAGGGGGCTGGGGACTGAAGCTTTCTTT.

The CDR3 sequence: CASSLGWGHSNNEQFF. The CDR3 DNA is TGCGCCAGCAGCTTGGGATGGGGGCACAGTAACAATGAGCAGTTCTTC. V is TRBV5-1 and J is TRBJ2-1, with D maybe TRBD1 (6 bases). The ends were cut back, 0 bases at V and 5 bases at J, with 15 bases in the middle. The CDR3 consists of 16 residues. Per the germline V gene, CDR1 is SGHRS and CDR2 is YFSETQ. Together with reference TRBV5-1 and TRBJ2-1, the CDR3 gives the full variable domain: KAGVTQTPRYLIKTRGQQVTLSCSPISGHRSVSWYQQTPGQGLQFLFEYFSETQRNKGNFPGRFSGRQFSNSRSEMNVSTLELGDSALYLCASSLGWGHSNNEQFFGPGTRLTVL.

The chain employs TRBV11-1 and TRBJ2-4; the D gene is possibly TRBD2 (6 bases). Trimming shortened V by 4 bases and J by 7 bases, and 11 bases separated the two germline ends. The germline gives CDR1 SGHAT, CDR2 FQDESV (reference sequence). CDR3 length: 13 residues. DNA for the CDR3: TGTGCCAGCAGCTCATGGAGGGGTAACATTCAGTACTTC. Its protein is CASSSWRGNIQYF.

The chain joins TRBV21-1 to TRBJ2-1. TRBV21-1 is a pseudogene locus. This CDR3 contains 15 residues. Here the CDR3 DNA reads TGTGCCAGCAGCAAATTTGAGGGACCGGGCAATGAGCAGTTCTTC. Protein product: CASSKFEGPGNEQFF.